A single sample is the source of the 20 T cell receptor beta chains below, sequenced in a study of T cell responses to AZD1222 COVID-19 vaccine. Clones were read by immunoSEQ multiplex PCR, and TCRdb kept only the in-frame ones, dropping some. The sample holds 99,000 or so clones; roughly 82% are singletons and the top ten take 5%. Source: peripheral blood, taken on day 0 of AZD1222 vaccination. These receptors all come from an adult in good health.

The chain joins TRBV7-2 to TRBJ2-1; 10 nucleotides align to TRBD2. V lost 6 bases, J lost 9 bases, and 8 bases stayed unmatched. This CDR3 has 14 amino acids. Looked up from germline, CDR1 is SGHTA and CDR2 is FQGNSA. Here the CDR3 reads CASRLAGPAGEQFF. CDR3 bases: TGTGCCAGCAGACTAGCGGGGCCAGCCGGTGAGCAGTTCTTC.

The rearrangement links TRBV19 to TRBJ2-7; D is ambiguous. The CDR3 is made up of 13 amino acids. The germline gives CDR1 LNHDA, CDR2 SQIVND (reference sequence). V was pared by 1 base and J by 2 bases, with 6 bases between. DNA for the CDR3: TGTGCCAGTAGTATAGGCGGCACCTACGAGCAGTACTTC. Translation gives CASSIGGTYEQYF.

V is TRBV18 and J is TRBJ1-1; the D gene is possibly TRBD1 (6 bases). The germline gives CDR1 KGHSH, CDR2 LQKENI. CDR3 length: 14 amino acids. The V and J ends lost 1 base and 7 bases respectively, with 13 bases between them. CDR3: CASSPLGGGDEAFF. The CDR3 DNA reads TGTGCCAGCTCACCACTTGGCGGGGGCGATGAAGCTTTCTTT.

This clone was observed a handful of times. The chain carries TRBV5-6 and TRBJ2-7, with D hard to call. Germline V CDR1 and CDR2: SGHDT, YYEEEE. The CDR3 runs to 14 residues. Trimming removed 4 bases from V and 3 bases from J, with 14 bases in between. The CDR3, as DNA: TGTGCCAGCAGCGACCCTGTATTGGGCTACGAGCAGTACTTC. It specifies CASSDPVLGYEQYF.

This sequence joins TRBV12-3 or TRBV12-4 and TRBJ1-1; D is ambiguous. The CDR3 is 13 amino acids. Trimming stripped 3 bases from V and 0 bases from J, with 5 bases between. The CDR3, as DNA: TGTGCCAGCAGTTTCGGGTTGAACACTGAAGCTTTCTTT. It codes for CASSFGLNTEAFF.

This clone was counted a few times. The chain uses TRBV4-3 and TRBJ2-4, with 13 nucleotides matching TRBD2. J was trimmed by 2 bases and V by 1 base; bases with no gene match: 14. There are 21 residues in the CDR3. Per the germline V gene, CDR1 is LGHNA and CDR2 is YSLEER. CDR3 nucleotides: TGCGCCAGCAGCCAAGGACTACGGACTAGCGGGGGTGACCTATCCAAAAACATTCAGTACTTC. Amino acid sequence: CASSQGLRTSGGDLSKNIQYF.

This chain joins TRBV11-2 and TRBJ1-2, with D uncertain. Germline V gene lookup returns CDR1 SGHAT and CDR2 FQNNGV. V was trimmed by 1 base and J by 4 bases, leaving 16 bases between them. The CDR3 spans 16 residues. CDR3 amino acids: CASSLAGSSAFYGYTF. Written as DNA, the CDR3 is TGTGCCAGCAGCTTAGCGGGGTCCAGCGCTTTCTATGGCTACACCTTC.

The CDR3 protein is CASSLEHLVTGELFF. The CDR3 DNA follows: TGTGCCAGCAGCTTGGAACACCTAGTGACCGGGGAGCTGTTTTTT. The chain is built from TRBV5-5 and TRBJ2-2; D not resolved. This CDR3 region has 15 residues. V was shortened by 0 bases and J by 5 bases, with 11 bases between the two germline ends. Germline-derived CDR1 and CDR2 are SGHKS and YYEKEE (reference sequence). The full variable domain, its missing parts supplied by reference TRBV5-5 and TRBJ2-2, is DAGVTQSPTHLIKTRGQQVTLRCSPISGHKSVSWYQQVLGQGPQFIFQYYEKEERGRGNFPDRFSARQFPNYSSELNVNALLLGDSALYLCASSLEHLVTGELFFGEGSRLTVL.

Only a few counts were recorded for this clone. The chain employs TRBV5-1 and TRBJ1-1; D is possibly TRBD1 (6 bases). V was trimmed by 3 bases and J by 0 bases, leaving 24 bases between them. This CDR3 is 19 amino acids long. Germline V gene data show CDR1 as SGHRS and CDR2 as YFSETQ. DNA of the CDR3: TGCGCCAGCAGCTCAGAAACAACAGGGTTTCGGATCATGAACACTGAAGCTTTCTTT. This codes for CASSSETTGFRIMNTEAFF.

This clone was detected a few times. The chain carries TRBV12-3 or TRBV12-4 and TRBJ1-4; unclear D gene. V was pared by 0 bases and J by 7 bases, with 6 bases between. CDR3 length equals 13 residues. The CDR3 sequence: CASSLAGTEKLFF. The CDR3 DNA reads as TGTGCCAGCAGTTTAGCCGGTACTGAAAAACTGTTTTTT.

The V call is TRBV9, the J call TRBJ2-7; 8 positions agree with TRBD2. Trimming cost V 0 bases and J 5 bases; bases outside gene matches: 10. This CDR3 has 16 residues. CDR1 and CDR2 (germline): SGDLS, YYNGEE. CDR3 in DNA: TGTGCCAGCAGCGTAGTCGGGACGGGGGGGCCGAACGAGCAGTACTTC. Translating gives CASSVVGTGGPNEQYF.

This chain links TRBV3-1 (or the pseudogene TRBV3-2) with TRBJ2-1, with 11 bases lining up with TRBD1. CDR3 length: 17 amino acids. V gave up 0 bases and J gave up 4 bases; unmatched junction bases: 5. Per the germline V gene, CDR1 is LGHDT and CDR2 is YNNKEL (reference sequence). The CDR3 sequence: CASSQERGQGGYNEQFF. In DNA, the CDR3 is TGTGCCAGCAGCCAAGAACGGGGACAGGGGGGATACAATGAGCAGTTCTTC.

This clone has only one observation. The gene calls are TRBV5-6 and TRBJ1-3, with D perhaps TRBD1 (5 bases). The CDR3 length is 15 residues. Deletions cut 3 bases from V and 2 bases from J, with 12 bases between. From germline, CDR1 is SGHDT and CDR2 YYEEEE. CDR3 in amino acids: CASSSPTATGNTIYF. The CDR3 coding sequence is TGTGCCAGCAGCTCGCCGACAGCCACTGGAAACACCATATATTTT.

The rearrangement links TRBV2 to TRBJ1-5, with D hard to call. Trimming removed 5 bases from V and 7 bases from J, with 15 bases in between. Germline V gives CDR1 SNHLY, CDR2 FYNNEI. The CDR3 has 14 residues. The CDR3 region is CASSLDGGGQPQHF. Here the CDR3 DNA reads TGTGCCAGCAGTCTTGACGGAGGAGGACAGCCCCAGCATTTT.

The chain joins TRBV5-1 to TRBJ1-1, with 7 bases lining up with TRBD1. Germline CDR1 SGHRS, CDR2 YFSETQ. Trimming at V came to 4 bases and at J to 4 bases, leaving 16 bases not matched to a gene. This CDR3 has 17 residues. CDR3 nucleotide sequence: TGCGCCAGCAGCGCGACAGGGACGCGCCATATGGGCACTGAAGCTTTCTTT. It codes for CASSATGTRHMGTEAFF.

This clone was seen a handful of times. J is TRBJ2-7 and V is TRBV11-2, with no clear D. The CDR3 is 13 amino acids. V was pared by 1 base and J by 0 bases, with 4 bases between. Per the germline V gene, CDR1 is SGHAT and CDR2 is FQNNGV. In nucleotides, the CDR3 is TGTGCCAGCAGCTTAGTGGACTCCTACGAGCAGTACTTC. Residues: CASSLVDSYEQYF.

This clone was counted between two and nine times. The rearrangement joins TRBV19 to TRBJ1-5; D is uncertain. Germline lookup yields CDR1 LNHDA and CDR2 SQIVND (reference sequence). V lost 5 bases and J lost 0, with 2 bases in between. The CDR3 is 12 residues long. The CDR3 here is CASSFSNQPQHF. CDR3 DNA: TGTGCCAGTAGTTTTAGCAATCAGCCCCAGCATTTT. Looking up the rest from reference TRBV19 and TRBJ1-5 gives the full variable domain: DGGITQSPKYLFRKEGQNVTLSCEQNLNHDAMYWYRQDPGQGLRLIYYSQIVNDFQKGDIAEGYSVSREKKESFPLTVTSAQKNPTAFYLCASSFSNQPQHFGDGTRLSIL.

Written as DNA, the CDR3 is TGTGCCAGCAGCTTCCAGAATGGAAACACCATATATTTT. Its translation: CASSFQNGNTIYF. The rearrangement uses TRBV7-9 and TRBJ1-3, with D unresolved. The CDR3 contains 13 residues. In germline, CDR1 is SEHNR, CDR2 FQNEAQ (reference sequence). V lost 3 bases and J 3 bases, leaving 6 bases between the germline ends.

V gene TRBV14 combines with J gene TRBJ2-1; D not resolved. Looked up from germline, CDR1 is SGHDN and CDR2 is FVKESK. The CDR3 contains 13 residues. V was pared by 4 bases and J by 3 bases, with 7 bases between. CDR3 amino acids: CASSLIDYNEQFF. The CDR3 DNA sequence: TGTGCCAGCAGCCTAATCGACTACAATGAGCAGTTCTTC.

With regard to this clone: Germline is not matched at one junction end, which may reflect a read error. V and J are TRBV4-1 and TRBJ1-6, with a weak D call TRBD1 (5 bases). This CDR3 has 15 residues. Germline V gene lookup returns CDR1 MGHRA and CDR2 YSYEKL. The CDR3 DNA follows: TGCGCAAGCAGGGCAGGGCCCGTATATAATTCACCCCTCCACTTT. Its protein product is CASRAGPVYNSPLHF.